Below, 26 T cell receptor beta chains from the same sample are listed, as sequenced in a study of OX40 agonist ivuxolimab in advanced cancers. Method: immunoSEQ multiplex PCR; TCRdb's copy keeps in-frame clones and lacks some. The data show 35,000 to 45,000 clones, about three quarters seen once. Material: CD4+ or CD8+ T cells sorted from blood, obtained in a trial of the OX40 agonist ivuxolimab. Receptor source: an adult with an advanced solid tumor such as melanoma, head and neck, liver or kidney cancer.

The chain employs TRBV7-6 and TRBJ2-7; perhaps TRBD1 as D (6 bases). Germline lookup yields CDR1 SGHVS and CDR2 FNYEAQ. V dropped 5 bases and J dropped 1 base, with 12 bases sitting between them. CDR3 length: 14 residues. As DNA, the CDR3 is TGTGCCAGCAGCCCACAGGGTTATTCCTACGAGCAGTACTTC. This gives the protein CASSPQGYSYEQYF.

This sequence joins TRBV19 and TRBJ2-6, with D perhaps matching TRBD1 (6 bases). Trimming took 5 bases from V and 2 from J, leaving 16 bases between them. CDR1 and CDR2 from the germline V gene are LNHDA and SQIVND (reference sequence). This CDR3 has 17 residues. The CDR3 region is CASSLHRVPAGANVLTF. The CDR3 coding sequence is TGTGCCAGTAGTCTTCACAGGGTTCCCGCTGGGGCCAACGTCCTGACTTTC.

The CDR3 protein is CASSFDGTSGRTQYF. DNA of the CDR3: TGTGCCAGCAGCTTTGATGGGACTAGCGGGAGGACACAGTACTTC. This chain uses TRBV7-1 with TRBJ2-5, with 15 bases aligning to TRBD2. Being an ORF, TRBV7-1 has a function that is uncertain. The CDR3 loop spans 15 amino acids. Trimming at V came to 4 bases and at J to 11 bases, leaving 8 bases not matched to a gene.

This clone has just one count. The chain links TRBV10-1 to TRBJ2-1; TRBD1 matches 8 bases. Germline lookup yields CDR1 WNHNN and CDR2 SYGVQD (reference sequence). The CDR3 extends over 15 amino acids. Trimming took 3 bases from V and 6 from J; bases not matched to a gene: 7. CDR3 sequence: CASSDPRGQGNEQFF. The CDR3 DNA follows: TGCGCCAGCAGTGACCCCAGGGGGCAAGGCAATGAGCAGTTCTTC.

The chain uses TRBV5-1 and TRBJ2-7; TRBD2 agrees at 9 bases. CDR1 and CDR2 (germline): SGHRS, YFSETQ. V lost 6 bases to trimming and J lost 2 bases; unmatched junction nucleotides: 9. The CDR3 consists of 15 residues. CDR3 protein: CASTAGGLGAYEQYF. The CDR3, as DNA: TGCGCCAGCACCGCGGGGGGGTTAGGGGCCTACGAGCAGTACTTC.

This rearrangement joins TRBV7-9 to TRBJ2-5; D is perhaps TRBD1 or TRBD2 (6 bases each). The CDR3 contains 15 residues. V gave up 1 base and J gave up 4 bases, with 13 bases separating them. Germline V gene sequence: CDR1 SEHNR, CDR2 FQNEAQ (reference sequence). The CDR3 coding sequence is TGTGCCAGCAGCTTAGGTCAGGGGAGGTTAGAGACCCAGTACTTC. It codes for CASSLGQGRLETQYF.

CDR3 DNA: TGTGCCAGCAGGTGGTTAGTCGAGGGTGAGCAGTTCTTC. Protein sequence: CASRWLVEGEQFF. V gene TRBV6-6 combines with J gene TRBJ2-1, with a tentative D call TRBD2 (5 bases). Germline V gene sequence: CDR1 MNHNY, CDR2 SVGAGI (reference sequence). V lost 6 bases, J lost 9 bases, and 15 bases lay in between. There are 13 residues in the CDR3.

The chain couples TRBV10-3 to TRBJ2-1; 11 bases agree with TRBD2. After removal of 10 bases from V and 9 bases from J, the junction contained 11 bases not matched to a gene. Germline CDR1 is ENHRY and CDR2 is SYGVKD. The CDR3 loop spans 14 amino acids. CDR3 nucleotide sequence: TGTGCCACCTCGGGGGTAGCGGGGGGGCGTGAGCAGTTCTTC. Translated, it gives CATSGVAGGREQFF.

CDR3 protein: CASSQALGYSNQPQHF. CDR3 coding DNA: TGCGCCAGCAGCCAAGCGTTAGGGTATAGCAATCAGCCCCAGCATTTT. V is TRBV4-1 and J is TRBJ1-5; D not resolved. Germline assignment: CDR1 MGHRA and CDR2 YSYEKL. The V gene lost 1 base and the J gene lost 0 bases, with 10 bases spanning the gap. The CDR3 extends over 16 amino acids.

The rearrangement joins TRBV7-9 to TRBJ2-5, with 8 bases matching TRBD2. CDR1 and CDR2 from the germline V gene are SEHNR and FQNEAQ (reference sequence). V lost 3 bases to trimming and J lost 7 bases; unmatched junction nucleotides: 13. There are 16 residues in the CDR3. CDR3 in amino acids: CASSLDRTSRIGTQYF. CDR3 nucleotide sequence: TGTGCCAGCAGCTTGGACCGGACTAGCCGGATTGGGACCCAGTACTTC.

The chain joins TRBV30 to TRBJ1-2; 8 positions match TRBD1. Germline V gene lookup returns CDR1 GTSNPN and CDR2 SVGIG (reference sequence). The CDR3 extends over 15 amino acids. Losses at the gene ends were 0 bases for V and 4 bases for J; bases not matched to a gene: 7. The CDR3, as DNA: TGTGCCTGGAGTGTGCAAACCGGGACAGGCTATGGCTACACCTTC. Protein sequence: CAWSVQTGTGYGYTF.

This clone was detected only a few times. The chain has TRBV7-8 and TRBJ2-7, with 9 bases identical to TRBD1. The J segment lost 2 bases and the V segment lost 5 bases, leaving 4 bases of the junction unmatched. The CDR3 contains 14 residues. CDR1 is SGHVS, CDR2 FQNEAQ, per germline. The DNA of the CDR3 is TGTGCCAGCAGCCCCTACAGGGGGCCCTACGAGCAGTACTTC. It specifies CASSPYRGPYEQYF.

CDR3 sequence reads: CASQPPRGGVYEQYF. The DNA for the CDR3 is TGTGCCAGCCAACCCCCCCGGGGCGGTGTCTACGAGCAGTACTTC. The rearrangement uses TRBV6-1 and TRBJ2-7, with D perhaps being TRBD1 or TRBD2 (5 bases each). The CDR3 is 15 amino acids. V lost 8 bases, J lost 3 bases, and 20 bases lay in between. The germline gives CDR1 MNHNS, CDR2 SASEGT.

V is TRBV18 and J is TRBJ2-5, with D perhaps matching TRBD1 (5 bases). The CDR3 consists of 13 residues. Germline loops: CDR1 KGHSH, CDR2 LQKENI. V lost 6 bases and J 0 bases, leaving 8 bases between the germline ends. This chain's CDR3 is CASSPGYQETQYF. The CDR3 DNA is TGTGCCAGCTCCCCAGGGTACCAAGAGACCCAGTACTTC.

This clone has a handful of counts. The V and J genes are TRBV5-1 and TRBJ2-5; a weak D match, TRBD1 (5 bases). CDR3 length equals 14 residues. The V gene's germline CDR1 is SGHRS and CDR2 YFSETQ. V was clipped by 0 bases and J by 2 bases, with 8 bases between them. The CDR3 loop is CASSLVQGQETQYF. The DNA of the CDR3 is TGCGCCAGCAGCTTGGTGCAGGGACAAGAGACCCAGTACTTC.

This chain links TRBV13 with TRBJ2-7, with TRBD1 matching over 8 bases. Unmatched junction bases numbered 11, after V lost 4 bases and J lost 3 bases. The germline gives CDR1 PRHDT, CDR2 FYEKMQ (reference sequence). This CDR3 has 16 amino acids. As DNA, the CDR3 is TGTGCCAGCAGCTCCTTTGGGACAGGCCGTGGCTACGAGCAGTACTTC. It encodes CASSSFGTGRGYEQYF.

The J gene is TRBJ2-7, the V gene TRBV7-8, with a weak D call TRBD1 (6 bases). CDR1 and CDR2 (germline): SGHVS, FQNEAQ. The CDR3 has 14 amino acids. V lost 5 bases to trimming and J lost 2 bases, with 13 bases between them. CDR3 sequence: CASSQGSRTYEQYF. The CDR3 DNA reads TGTGCCAGCAGCCAGGGGTCCCGCACCTACGAGCAGTACTTC.

The J gene is TRBJ2-5, the V gene TRBV7-9; the D is unclear. Between the trimmed V and J ends, which lost 5 bases and 3 bases, there was a span of 4 bases. This CDR3 spans 11 amino acids. CDR1 and CDR2 (germline): SEHNR, FQNEAQ (reference sequence). In nucleotides, the CDR3 is TGTGCCAGCAGCAGAAAAGAGACCCAGTACTTC. Protein product: CASSRKETQYF.

This chain uses TRBV28 with TRBJ2-5, with 7 bases lining up with TRBD2. CDR3 size: 15 residues. The V gene's germline CDR1 is MDHEN and CDR2 SYDVKM. Trimming took 3 bases from V and 0 from J; bases not matched to a gene: 4. The CDR3 DNA reads TGTGCCAGCAGTTTGGGAGGGGCCAACCAAGAGACCCAGTACTTC. Translated, it gives CASSLGGANQETQYF.

The V call is TRBV5-8, the J call TRBJ2-6; D remains unclear. There are 16 residues in the CDR3. Germline V gene lookup returns CDR1 SGHTS and CDR2 YDEGEE. Trimming stripped 0 bases from V and 4 bases from J, with 11 bases between. CDR3: CASSLAIGPGANVLTF. The CDR3 DNA follows: TGTGCCAGCAGCTTGGCGATAGGTCCAGGGGCCAACGTCCTGACTTTC.

The chain uses TRBV27 and TRBJ1-5; possibly TRBD1 for D (5 bases). The CDR3 totals 16 residues. V dropped 6 bases and J dropped 2 bases, with 17 bases sitting between them. The germline gives CDR1 MNHEY, CDR2 SMNVEV (reference sequence). The CDR3 nucleotides read TGTGCCAGCAGCCGTCTCACGGGCAGGGGCAATCAGCCCCAGCATTTT. This codes for CASSRLTGRGNQPQHF.

The genes are TRBV6-1 and TRBJ2-4; 8 nucleotides agree with TRBD1. CDR3 length: 15 residues. The J segment lost 0 bases and the V segment lost 4 bases, leaving 2 bases of the junction unmatched. Germline-derived CDR1 and CDR2 are MNHNS and SASEGT. This chain's CDR3 is CASSVTGGAKNIQYF. CDR3 sequence (DNA): TGTGCCAGCAGTGTTACAGGGGGAGCCAAAAACATTCAGTACTTC.

The chain links TRBV6-5 to TRBJ2-1; no reliable D call. There are 13 residues in the CDR3. V gave up 5 bases and J gave up 10 bases, with 15 bases separating them. Germline V CDR1 and CDR2: MNHEY, SVGAGI. DNA for the CDR3: TGTGCCAGCAGTAGGACCTCGAAGGACGAGCAGTTCTTC. Translated: CASSRTSKDEQFF.

This chain connects TRBV28 to TRBJ2-5; D possibly corresponds to TRBD2 (7 bases). The CDR3 is 15 residues long. V lost 7 bases and J 5 bases, leaving 20 bases between the germline ends. The germline V gene encodes CDR1 MDHEN and CDR2 SYDVKM. The DNA for the CDR3 is TGTGCCAGCACCACCGGTGGGGGGGCCTGGGAGACCCAGTACTTC. This translates into CASTTGGGAWETQYF.

This clone is a singleton in its sample. J is TRBJ1-3 and V is TRBV6-1; no reliable D call. The ends were cut back, 5 bases at V and 2 bases at J, with 13 bases in the middle. Germline V gene sequence: CDR1 MNHNS, CDR2 SASEGT. The CDR3 is 15 amino acids. In DNA form, the CDR3 reads TGTGCCAGCAGTCCGGCCGGGGTTACTGGAAACACCATATATTTT. This translates into CASSPAGVTGNTIYF.

As to this clone: This sample includes further DNA sequences coding for the same CDR3. The V call is TRBV30, the J call TRBJ1-1, with D perhaps TRBD1 (6 bases). The CDR3 extends over 15 amino acids. Germline CDR1 is GTSNPN and CDR2 is SVGIG (reference sequence). V was pared by 1 base and J by 6 bases, with 18 bases between. As DNA, the CDR3 is TGTGCCTGGAGTGACACAGGGTTTGGAGGCGCTGAAGCTTTCTTT. Protein product: CAWSDTGFGGAEAFF.